These 27 T cell receptor beta chains share one sample of origin, sequenced in a study of beta chain features in type 1 diabetes. The entirety of the isolated RNA underwent reverse transcription, so expressed TCRB transcripts were sequenced. Repertoires were generated with immunoSEQ multiplex PCR, while TCRdb's copy carries only in-frame clones and drops some. The sample lists around 300,000 clones, 8% seen once, with approximately 0.93% in the top ten. The sample taken for sequencing was central memory CD4+ T cells from blood. The receptors were sampled from a woman aged 18-29 years in good health.

The V and J genes are TRBV2 and TRBJ2-2; unclear D gene. Germline CDR1 is SNHLY and CDR2 is FYNNEI. V lost 6 bases and J lost 7, with 15 bases in between. The CDR3 loop spans 14 amino acids. The CDR3 loop is CASRPERGGGELFF. The DNA of the CDR3 is TGTGCCAGCAGGCCGGAACGCGGCGGCGGGGAGCTGTTTTTT. Combining the CDR3 with reference TRBV2 and TRBJ2-2 gives the whole variable domain EPEVTQTPSHQVTQMGQEVILRCVPISNHLYFYWYRQILGQKVEFLVSFYNNEISEKSEIFDDQFSVERPDGSNFTLKIRSTKLEDSAMYFCASRPERGGGELFFGEGSRLTVL.

On this clone itself: Distinct nucleotide sequences in the sample also encode this CDR3. The V call is TRBV5-6, the J call TRBJ2-5; D uncertain. Per germline, CDR1 SGHDT and CDR2 YYEEEE. This CDR3 is 13 amino acids long. The V and J ends lost 1 base and 5 bases respectively, with 9 bases between them. The CDR3 DNA reads TGTGCCAGCAGCTTGCGAGGCAGGGAGACCCAGTACTTC. It is translated as CASSLRGRETQYF.

Here the CDR3 reads CSAPLNYEQYV. DNA of the CDR3: TGCAGTGCTCCCCTCAATTACGAGCAGTACGTC. This rearrangement joins TRBV20-1 to TRBJ2-7; D is ambiguous. The length of the CDR3 is 11 residues. Germline CDR1 is DFQATT and CDR2 is SNEGSKA (reference sequence). V was shortened by 5 bases and J by 4 bases, with 9 bases between the two germline ends.

V is TRBV10-3 and J is TRBJ2-6; D is undetermined. CDR1 is ENHRY, CDR2 SYGVKD, per germline. The CDR3 sequence is 11 residues long. Trimming took 6 bases from V and 4 from J, leaving 1 base between them. The chain's CDR3 is CAIRGANVLTF. The DNA of the CDR3 is TGTGCCATCAGGGGGGCCAACGTCCTGACTTTC.

V usage is TRBV7-2 and J usage is TRBJ1-5; tentative D call: TRBD1 (5 bases). The CDR3 length is 14 residues. Trimming took 5 bases from V and 3 from J, leaving 11 bases between them. Germline-derived CDR1 and CDR2 are SGHTA and FQGNSA. CDR3 coding DNA: TGTGCCAGCAGCCAGGGCAGCTTCAATCAGCCCCAGCATTTT. Translation: CASSQGSFNQPQHF.

This clone came up many times. The J gene is TRBJ2-1, the V gene TRBV7-2; D remains ambiguous. The V and J ends lost 8 bases and 0 bases respectively, with 14 bases between them. The CDR3 sequence is 15 residues long. Germline CDR1 is SGHTA and CDR2 is FQGNSA. The CDR3 region has the DNA TGTGCCAGCGGGTCGGTGGGGATCTCCTACAATGAGCAGTTCTTC. Encoded protein: CASGSVGISYNEQFF.

This clone showed up just a few times. The genes are TRBV29-1 and TRBJ2-7; D unresolved. The CDR3 is 11 residues long. From germline, CDR1 is SQVTM and CDR2 ANQGSEA. Trimming removed 4 bases at V and 2 bases at J, with 6 bases between. DNA for the CDR3: TGCAGCGTTGGCGACCCCTACGAGCAGTACTTC. This encodes CSVGDPYEQYF.

There are many counts of this clone. The gene calls are TRBV5-1 and TRBJ2-3, with D possibly matching TRBD1 (5 bases). Germline values: CDR1 SGHRS, CDR2 YFSETQ. CDR3 size: 15 residues. The germline V and J ends were trimmed by 0 bases and 6 bases, with 14 bases remaining between them. The CDR3, as DNA: TGCGCCAGCAGCTTGGATGGGGTTGGGGCCGATACGCAGTATTTT. The encoded protein is CASSLDGVGADTQYF.

This CDR3 is CASSYRADTQYF. DNA for the CDR3: TGTGCCAGCAGCTACAGGGCAGATACGCAGTATTTT. The genes are TRBV7-2 and TRBJ2-3; D may be TRBD1 (6 bases). The CDR3 is 12 residues long. CDR1 is SGHTA, CDR2 FQGNSA, per germline. V lost 4 bases to trimming and J lost 4 bases, with 6 bases between them.

This clone turned up a few times. This sequence joins TRBV18 and TRBJ1-4; 8 nucleotides line up with TRBD1. This CDR3 is built from 16 residues. Germline CDR1 is KGHSH and CDR2 is LQKENI. V gave up 4 bases and J gave up 0 bases; unmatched junction bases: 4. The CDR3 spells CASSLQGAATNEKLFF. DNA for the CDR3: TGTGCCAGCTCACTTCAGGGGGCAGCAACTAATGAAAAACTGTTTTTT.

Only a few counts were recorded for this clone. The genes are TRBV7-2 and TRBJ1-6, with 8 bases fitting TRBD1. After removal of 4 bases from V and 7 bases from J, the junction contained 3 bases not matched to a gene. The CDR3 length is 14 residues. Germline values: CDR1 SGHTA, CDR2 FQGNSA. The CDR3 here is CASSYGTGNSPLHF. The CDR3, as DNA: TGTGCCAGCAGCTACGGGACAGGCAATTCACCCCTCCACTTT.

This clone has only a few counts. The rearrangement joins TRBV11-1 to TRBJ2-7; 14 bases are shared with TRBD2. CDR1 SGHAT and CDR2 FQDESV come from the germline V gene (reference sequence). Trimming at V came to 4 bases and at J to 5 bases, leaving 10 bases not matched to a gene. There are 17 residues in the CDR3. The CDR3 region has the DNA TGTGCCAGCAGCTCAGGGGGGACTAGCGGGAGATATGACGAGCAGTACTTC. Its translation is CASSSGGTSGRYDEQYF.

This clone was observed a few times. The genes are TRBV7-9 and TRBJ2-7; D is possibly TRBD2 (6 bases). From germline, CDR1 is SEHNR and CDR2 FQNEAQ (reference sequence). This CDR3 has 18 amino acids. Trimming removed 5 bases at V and 2 bases at J, with 25 bases between. CDR3 in DNA: TGTGCCAGCAGCCAAGACTTGGCGCGGGGCGTCAAGGCCTACGAGCAGTACTTC. This sequence encodes CASSQDLARGVKAYEQYF.

This clone showed up many times. CDR3 loop: CASSHRTDSYEAFF. DNA for the CDR3: TGTGCCAGCTCCCACCGTACGGACAGCTATGAAGCTTTCTTT. V is TRBV18 and J is TRBJ1-1; tentative D call: TRBD1 (6 bases). Trimming shortened V by 6 bases and J by 7 bases, and 18 bases separated the two germline ends. This CDR3 has 14 residues. Germline assignment: CDR1 KGHSH and CDR2 LQKENI. Full variable domain (outside the CDR3, taken from reference TRBV18 and TRBJ1-1): NAGVMQNPRHLVRRRGQEARLRCSPMKGHSHVYWYRQLPEEGLKFMVYLQKENIIDESGMPKERFSAEFPKEGPSILRIQQVVRGDSAAYFCASSHRTDSYEAFFGQGTRLTVV.

This clone was counted many times. This chain uses TRBV28 with TRBJ2-3; 8 bases align to TRBD2. The germline gives CDR1 MDHEN, CDR2 SYDVKM. V dropped 6 bases and J dropped 2; count of bases not matched to a gene: 10. CDR3 length: 16 amino acids. CDR3 amino acids: CASRAAPSGPTDTQYF. The CDR3, as DNA: TGTGCCAGCAGGGCCGCGCCTAGCGGGCCCACAGATACGCAGTATTTT.

The chain joins TRBV7-6 to TRBJ1-6; 7 bases align to TRBD1. The CDR3 sequence is 14 residues long. The J segment lost 8 bases and the V segment lost 5 bases, leaving 6 bases of the junction unmatched. CDR1 SGHVS and CDR2 FNYEAQ come from the germline V gene. The CDR3 bases are TGTGCCAGCAGCCTACAGGGGTGGGATTCACCCCTCCACTTT. This translates into CASSLQGWDSPLHF.

In DNA form, the CDR3 reads TGTGCCAGCAGCGACGGACTAGCGGGAAACATTCAGTACTTC. As protein: CASSDGLAGNIQYF. The chain is built from TRBV9 and TRBJ2-4; TRBD2 agrees at 11 bases. Germline CDR1 reads SGDLS; CDR2 reads YYNGEE. The CDR3 has 14 amino acids. Trimming removed 3 bases from V and 6 bases from J; junction bases left unmatched: 2.

This chain uses TRBV9 with TRBJ2-2; D gene ambiguous. Trimming pared 6 bases from V and 3 bases from J, leaving 12 bases between. This CDR3 comprises 14 residues. CDR1 SGDLS and CDR2 YYNGEE come from the germline V gene. The DNA for the CDR3 is TGTGCCAGCAAAGCCGACCGATACACCGGGGAGCTGTTTTTT. Translation gives CASKADRYTGELFF.

This clone was seen a handful of times. This rearrangement joins TRBV30 to TRBJ2-5, with 8 bases lining up with TRBD2. The V gene end was trimmed by 3 bases and the J gene end by 5 bases; junction bases not matched to a gene: 8. Germline V gives CDR1 GTSNPN, CDR2 SVGIG (reference sequence). The CDR3 sequence is 14 residues long. The CDR3 bases are TGTGCCTGGAGGCCAACTAGCGGAGAGGAGACCCAGTACTTC. It codes for CAWRPTSGEETQYF. The full variable domain, its missing parts supplied by reference TRBV30 and TRBJ2-5, is SQTIHQWPATLVQPVGSPLSLECTVEGTSNPNLYWYRQAAGRGLQLLFYSVGIGQISSEVPQNLSASRPQDRQFILSSKKLLLSDSGFYLCAWRPTSGEETQYFGPGTRLLVL.

The table lists this clone with a count of one. V gene TRBV5-6 combines with J gene TRBJ2-7; TRBD1 agrees at 10 bases. CDR3 length: 16 amino acids. J was trimmed by 4 bases and V by 4 bases; bases with no gene match: 11. CDR1 SGHDT and CDR2 YYEEEE come from the germline V gene. The CDR3 is CASSVLTGGAGYEQYV. CDR3 bases: TGTGCCAGCAGCGTACTGACAGGGGGCGCGGGATACGAGCAGTACGTC.

This clone has only a few counts. This sequence joins TRBV14 and TRBJ2-2; D could derive from TRBD1 or TRBD2 (5 bases each). The CDR3 is 15 amino acids. Germline loops: CDR1 SGHDN, CDR2 FVKESK. V lost 6 bases and J lost 1, with 12 bases in between. In DNA, the CDR3 is TGTGCCAGCAGACGAGGGGTGTTGAACACCGGGGAGCTGTTTTTT. Its protein product is CASRRGVLNTGELFF. Combining the CDR3 with reference TRBV14 and TRBJ2-2 gives the whole variable domain EAGVTQFPSHSVIEKGQTVTLRCDPISGHDNLYWYRRVMGKEIKFLLHFVKESKQDESGMPNNRFLAERTGGTYSTLKVQPAELEDSGVYFCASRRGVLNTGELFFGEGSRLTVL.

Concerning this clone: Other DNA sequences within the sample encode an identical CDR3. The chain employs TRBV18 and TRBJ2-1, with a weak D call TRBD2 (6 bases). Per germline, CDR1 KGHSH and CDR2 LQKENI. The CDR3 runs to 12 residues. Between the trimmed V and J ends, which lost 2 bases and 7 bases, there was a span of 6 bases. The DNA for the CDR3 is TGTGCCAGCTCACCAGCGGGAAATGAGCAGTTCTTC. Its translation is CASSPAGNEQFF.

This clone was recorded a few times. The V and J genes are TRBV27 and TRBJ1-1, with D uncertain. Germline V gene data show CDR1 as MNHEY and CDR2 as SMNVEV (reference sequence). V was trimmed by 3 bases and J by 0 bases, leaving 8 bases between them. The CDR3 runs to 14 residues. The CDR3 nucleotides read TGTGCCAGCAGTTTGTCAATCGTGAACACTGAAGCTTTCTTT. Protein sequence: CASSLSIVNTEAFF.

This rearrangement joins TRBV9 to TRBJ2-2, with TRBD2 matching over 8 bases. CDR1 is SGDLS, CDR2 YYNGEE, per germline. CDR3 length: 15 residues. The trim removed 3 bases at V and 1 base at J, leaving 2 bases unmatched. The CDR3 loop reads CASSGTSLNTGELFF. CDR3 nucleotides: TGTGCCAGCAGCGGGACTAGCTTGAACACCGGGGAGCTGTTTTTT.

This clone came up a few times. The chain links TRBV7-3 to TRBJ2-7; D remains ambiguous. This CDR3 comprises 14 residues. Germline lookup yields CDR1 SGHTA and CDR2 FQGTGA. Trimming cost V 5 bases and J 0 bases, with 11 bases left between them. The CDR3 spells CASSPSINSYEQYF. DNA of the CDR3: TGTGCCAGCAGCCCAAGTATAAACTCCTACGAGCAGTACTTC. Together with reference TRBV7-3 and TRBJ2-7, the CDR3 gives the full variable domain: GAGVSQTPSNKVTEKGKYVELRCDPISGHTALYWYRQSLGQGPEFLIYFQGTGAADDSGLPNDRFFAVRPEGSVSTLKIQRTERGDSAVYLCASSPSINSYEQYFGPGTRLTVT.

This chain joins TRBV6-1 and TRBJ2-1, with 8 bases matching TRBD2. The V gene's germline CDR1 is MNHNS and CDR2 SASEGT. The CDR3 consists of 15 residues. J lost 1 base, V lost 6 bases, and 5 bases had no gene match. The CDR3 loop is CASRLAGKSYNEQFF. CDR3 bases: TGTGCCAGCAGGCTAGCGGGTAAATCCTACAATGAGCAGTTCTTC.

This clone was seen more than once but under ten times. The V call is TRBV27, the J call TRBJ1-2; D not resolved. Germline values: CDR1 MNHEY, CDR2 SMNVEV (reference sequence). The germline V and J ends were trimmed by 5 bases and 3 bases, with 19 bases remaining between them. This CDR3 contains 16 residues. CDR3 sequence reads: CASSPADSLSDYGYTF. The CDR3 nucleotides are TGTGCCAGCAGTCCCGCAGATAGTTTGAGCGACTATGGCTACACCTTC.